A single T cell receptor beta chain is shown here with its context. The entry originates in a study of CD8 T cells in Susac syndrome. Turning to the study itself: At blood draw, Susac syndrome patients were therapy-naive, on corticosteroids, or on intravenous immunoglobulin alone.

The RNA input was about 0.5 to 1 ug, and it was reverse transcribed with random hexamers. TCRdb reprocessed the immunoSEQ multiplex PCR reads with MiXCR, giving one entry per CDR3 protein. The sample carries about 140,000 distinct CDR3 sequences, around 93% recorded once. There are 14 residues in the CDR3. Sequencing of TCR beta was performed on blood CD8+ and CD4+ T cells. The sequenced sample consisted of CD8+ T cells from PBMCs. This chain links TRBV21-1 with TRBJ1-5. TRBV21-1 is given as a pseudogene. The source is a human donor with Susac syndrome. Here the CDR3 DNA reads TGTGCCAGCAGGTCTGGGGATCACAATCAGCCCCAGCATTTT. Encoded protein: CASRSGDHNQPQHF.